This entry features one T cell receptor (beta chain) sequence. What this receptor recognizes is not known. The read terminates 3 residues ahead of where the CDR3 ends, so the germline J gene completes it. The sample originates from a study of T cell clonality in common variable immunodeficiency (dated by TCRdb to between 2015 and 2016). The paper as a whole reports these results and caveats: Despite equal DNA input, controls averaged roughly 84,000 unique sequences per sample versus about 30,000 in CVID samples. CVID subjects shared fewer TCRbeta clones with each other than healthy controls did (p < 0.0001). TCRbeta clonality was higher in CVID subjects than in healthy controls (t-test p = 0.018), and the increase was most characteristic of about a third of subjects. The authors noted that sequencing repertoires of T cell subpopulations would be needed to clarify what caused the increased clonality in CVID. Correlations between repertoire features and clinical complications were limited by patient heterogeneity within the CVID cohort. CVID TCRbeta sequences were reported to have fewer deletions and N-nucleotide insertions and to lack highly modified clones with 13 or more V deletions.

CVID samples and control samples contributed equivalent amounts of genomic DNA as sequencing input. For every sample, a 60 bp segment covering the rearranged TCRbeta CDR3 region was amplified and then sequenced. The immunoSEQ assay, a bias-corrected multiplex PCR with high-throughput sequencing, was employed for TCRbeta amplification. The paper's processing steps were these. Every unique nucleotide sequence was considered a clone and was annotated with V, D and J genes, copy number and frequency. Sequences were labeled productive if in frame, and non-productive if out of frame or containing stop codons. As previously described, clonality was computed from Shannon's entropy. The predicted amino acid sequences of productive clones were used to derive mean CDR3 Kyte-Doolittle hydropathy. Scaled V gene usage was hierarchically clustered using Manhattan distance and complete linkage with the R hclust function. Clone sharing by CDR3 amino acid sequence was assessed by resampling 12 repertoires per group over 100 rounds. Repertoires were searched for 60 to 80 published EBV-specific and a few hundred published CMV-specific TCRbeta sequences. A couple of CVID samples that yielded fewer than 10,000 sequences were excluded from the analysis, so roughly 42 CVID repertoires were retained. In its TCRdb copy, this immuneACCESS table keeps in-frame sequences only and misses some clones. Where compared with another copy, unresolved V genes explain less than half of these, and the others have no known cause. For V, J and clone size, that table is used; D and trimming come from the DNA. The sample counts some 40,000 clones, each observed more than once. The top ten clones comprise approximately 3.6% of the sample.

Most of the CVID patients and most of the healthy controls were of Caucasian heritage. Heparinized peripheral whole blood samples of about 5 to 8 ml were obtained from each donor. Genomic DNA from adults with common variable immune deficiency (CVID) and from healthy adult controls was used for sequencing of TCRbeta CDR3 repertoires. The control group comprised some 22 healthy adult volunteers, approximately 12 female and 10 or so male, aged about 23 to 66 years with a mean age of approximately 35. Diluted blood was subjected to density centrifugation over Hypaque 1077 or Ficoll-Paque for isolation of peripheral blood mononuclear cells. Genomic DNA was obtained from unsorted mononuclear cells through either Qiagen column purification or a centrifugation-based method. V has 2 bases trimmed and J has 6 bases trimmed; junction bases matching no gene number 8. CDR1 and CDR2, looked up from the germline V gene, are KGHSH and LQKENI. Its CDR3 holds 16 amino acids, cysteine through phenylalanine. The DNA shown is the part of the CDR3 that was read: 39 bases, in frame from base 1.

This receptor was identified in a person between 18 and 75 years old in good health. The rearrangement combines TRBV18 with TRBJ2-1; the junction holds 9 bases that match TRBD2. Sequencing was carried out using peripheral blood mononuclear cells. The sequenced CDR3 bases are TGTGCCAGCTCACCAGGTAGCGGGAGTAGAGCCAATGAG. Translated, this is CASSPGSGSRANE. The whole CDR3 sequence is CASSPGSGSRANEQFF.